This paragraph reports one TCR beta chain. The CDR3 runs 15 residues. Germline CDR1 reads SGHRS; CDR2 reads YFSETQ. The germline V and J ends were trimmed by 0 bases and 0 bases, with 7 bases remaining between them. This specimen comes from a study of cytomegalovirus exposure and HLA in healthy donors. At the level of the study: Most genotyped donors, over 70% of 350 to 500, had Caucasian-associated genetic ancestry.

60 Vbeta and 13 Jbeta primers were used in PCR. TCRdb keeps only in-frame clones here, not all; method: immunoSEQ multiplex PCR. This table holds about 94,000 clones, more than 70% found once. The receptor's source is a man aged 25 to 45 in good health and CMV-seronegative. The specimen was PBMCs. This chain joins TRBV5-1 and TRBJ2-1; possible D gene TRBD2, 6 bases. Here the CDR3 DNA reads TGCGCCAGCAGCTTGGACGGGAGCTCCTACAATGAGCAGTTCTTC. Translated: CASSLDGSSYNEQFF. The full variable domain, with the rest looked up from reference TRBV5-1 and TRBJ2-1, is KAGVTQTPRYLIKTRGQQVTLSCSPISGHRSVSWYQQTPGQGLQFLFEYFSETQRNKGNFPGRFSGRQFSNSRSEMNVSTLELGDSALYLCASSLDGSSYNEQFFGPGTRLTVL.